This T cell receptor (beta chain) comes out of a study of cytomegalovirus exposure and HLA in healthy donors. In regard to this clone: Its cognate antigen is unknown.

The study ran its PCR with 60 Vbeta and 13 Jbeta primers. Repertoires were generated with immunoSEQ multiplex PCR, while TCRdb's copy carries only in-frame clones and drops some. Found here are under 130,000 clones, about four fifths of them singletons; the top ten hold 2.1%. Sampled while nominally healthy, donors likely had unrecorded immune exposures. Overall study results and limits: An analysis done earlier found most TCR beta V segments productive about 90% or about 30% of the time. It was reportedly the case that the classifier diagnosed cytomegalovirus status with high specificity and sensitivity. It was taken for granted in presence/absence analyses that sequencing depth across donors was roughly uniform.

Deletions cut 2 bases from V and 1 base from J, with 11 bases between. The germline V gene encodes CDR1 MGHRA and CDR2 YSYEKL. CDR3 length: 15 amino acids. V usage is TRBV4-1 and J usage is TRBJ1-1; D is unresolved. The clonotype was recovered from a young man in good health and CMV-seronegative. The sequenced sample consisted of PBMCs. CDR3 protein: CASSQPRRKNTEAFF. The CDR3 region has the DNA TGCGCCAGCAGCCAACCCAGGAGGAAGAACACTGAAGCTTTCTTT.